The 2 T cell receptor beta chains presented below share a single source sample, sequenced in a study of T cells after posttransplantation cyclophosphamide. Profiling relied on immunoSEQ multiplex PCR, and the TCRdb table lists in-frame clones only, not all of them. The repertoire includes 13,000 to 15,000 clones, under 85% of them detected once, and 1% to 1.5% sits in the top ten. The sequenced material came from memory CD4+ T cells sorted from PBMCs. These receptors were collected from a man aged 50 or older.

The rearrangement uses TRBV6-5 and TRBJ2-7; D gene uncertain. The germline V and J ends were trimmed by 4 bases and 6 bases, with 10 bases remaining between them. Germline CDR1 reads MNHEY; CDR2 reads SVGAGI. CDR3 length: 12 residues. The chain's CDR3 is CASSSPSSEQYF. The CDR3 DNA reads TGTGCCAGCAGTTCCCCCTCGAGCGAGCAGTACTTC.

The rearrangement joins TRBV6-6 to TRBJ1-5; no reliable D call. The V end was cut by 4 bases, the J end by 4 bases, with 5 bases between. Germline assignment: CDR1 MNHNY and CDR2 SVGAGI (reference sequence). This CDR3 is built from 12 residues. The CDR3 DNA reads TGTGCCAGCAGTTTCCTTAATCAGCCCCAGCATTTT. This gives the protein CASSFLNQPQHF.